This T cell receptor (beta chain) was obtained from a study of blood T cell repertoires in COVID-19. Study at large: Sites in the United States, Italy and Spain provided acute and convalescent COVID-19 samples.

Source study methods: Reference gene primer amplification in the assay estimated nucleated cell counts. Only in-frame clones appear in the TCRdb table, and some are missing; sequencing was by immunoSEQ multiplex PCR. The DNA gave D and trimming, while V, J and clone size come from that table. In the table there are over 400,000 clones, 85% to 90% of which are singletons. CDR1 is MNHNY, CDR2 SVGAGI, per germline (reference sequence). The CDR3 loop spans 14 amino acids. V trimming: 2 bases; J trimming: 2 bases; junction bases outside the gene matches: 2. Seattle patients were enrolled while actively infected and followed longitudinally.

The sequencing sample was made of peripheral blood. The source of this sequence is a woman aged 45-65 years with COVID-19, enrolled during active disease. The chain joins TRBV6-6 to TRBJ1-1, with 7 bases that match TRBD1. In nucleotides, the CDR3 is TGTGCCAGCAGTTACGGAGGGGGCAACACTGAAGCTTTCTTT. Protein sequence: CASSYGGGNTEAFF.